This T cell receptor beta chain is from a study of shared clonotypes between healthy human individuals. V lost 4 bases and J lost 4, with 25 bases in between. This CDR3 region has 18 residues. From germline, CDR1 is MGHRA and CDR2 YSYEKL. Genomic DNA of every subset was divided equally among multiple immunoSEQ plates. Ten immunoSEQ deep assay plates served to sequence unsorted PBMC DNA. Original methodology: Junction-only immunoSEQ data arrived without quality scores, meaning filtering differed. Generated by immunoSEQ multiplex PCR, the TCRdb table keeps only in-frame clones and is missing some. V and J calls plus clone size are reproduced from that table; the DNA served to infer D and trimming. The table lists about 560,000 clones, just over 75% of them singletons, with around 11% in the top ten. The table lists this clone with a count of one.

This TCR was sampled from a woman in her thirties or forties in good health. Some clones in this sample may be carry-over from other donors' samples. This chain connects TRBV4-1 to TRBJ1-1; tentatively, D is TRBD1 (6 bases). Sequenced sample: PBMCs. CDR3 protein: CASSRAGGPISGGTEAFF. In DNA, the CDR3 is TGCGCCAGCAGCCGGGCTGGGGGGCCGATTAGTGGGGGCACTGAAGCTTTCTTT.